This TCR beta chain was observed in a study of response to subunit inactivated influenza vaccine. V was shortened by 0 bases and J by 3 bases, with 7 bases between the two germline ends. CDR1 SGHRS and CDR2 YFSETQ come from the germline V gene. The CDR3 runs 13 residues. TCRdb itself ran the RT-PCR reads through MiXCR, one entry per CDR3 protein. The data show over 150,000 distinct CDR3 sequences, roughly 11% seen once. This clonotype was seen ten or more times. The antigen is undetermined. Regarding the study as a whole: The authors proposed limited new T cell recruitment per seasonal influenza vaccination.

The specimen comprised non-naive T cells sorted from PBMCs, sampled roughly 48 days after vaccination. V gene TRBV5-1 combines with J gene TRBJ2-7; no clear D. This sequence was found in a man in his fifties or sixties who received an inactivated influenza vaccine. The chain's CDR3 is CASSLGENYEQYF. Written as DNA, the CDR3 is TGCGCCAGCAGCTTGGGAGAAAACTACGAGCAGTACTTC.